This T cell receptor beta chain originates from a study of radiotherapy plus CTLA-4 blockade in lung cancer. Enrolled patients, whose metastatic non-small-cell lung cancer was chemo-refractory, received focal radiation plus CTLA-4 blockade with ipilimumab. Measured with immunoSEQ multiplex PCR; TCRdb has only the in-frame clones, and not every one. Here the sample spans over 75,000 clones, 83% being singletons. V dropped 1 base and J dropped 2 bases, with 7 bases sitting between them. The CDR3 consists of 14 residues. CDR1 and CDR2 from the germline V gene are SGDLS and YYNGEE. Sequencing used peripheral blood, obtained from a patient treated with radiotherapy plus ipilimumab. This clonotype was obtained from a human donor with non-small cell lung cancer who had stable disease on radiotherapy plus ipilimumab. The chain employs TRBV9 and TRBJ1-3; D is undetermined. The CDR3 DNA sequence: TGTGCCAGCAGCGTACCTGGAACTGGAAACACCATATATTTT. Translation gives CASSVPGTGNTIYF.